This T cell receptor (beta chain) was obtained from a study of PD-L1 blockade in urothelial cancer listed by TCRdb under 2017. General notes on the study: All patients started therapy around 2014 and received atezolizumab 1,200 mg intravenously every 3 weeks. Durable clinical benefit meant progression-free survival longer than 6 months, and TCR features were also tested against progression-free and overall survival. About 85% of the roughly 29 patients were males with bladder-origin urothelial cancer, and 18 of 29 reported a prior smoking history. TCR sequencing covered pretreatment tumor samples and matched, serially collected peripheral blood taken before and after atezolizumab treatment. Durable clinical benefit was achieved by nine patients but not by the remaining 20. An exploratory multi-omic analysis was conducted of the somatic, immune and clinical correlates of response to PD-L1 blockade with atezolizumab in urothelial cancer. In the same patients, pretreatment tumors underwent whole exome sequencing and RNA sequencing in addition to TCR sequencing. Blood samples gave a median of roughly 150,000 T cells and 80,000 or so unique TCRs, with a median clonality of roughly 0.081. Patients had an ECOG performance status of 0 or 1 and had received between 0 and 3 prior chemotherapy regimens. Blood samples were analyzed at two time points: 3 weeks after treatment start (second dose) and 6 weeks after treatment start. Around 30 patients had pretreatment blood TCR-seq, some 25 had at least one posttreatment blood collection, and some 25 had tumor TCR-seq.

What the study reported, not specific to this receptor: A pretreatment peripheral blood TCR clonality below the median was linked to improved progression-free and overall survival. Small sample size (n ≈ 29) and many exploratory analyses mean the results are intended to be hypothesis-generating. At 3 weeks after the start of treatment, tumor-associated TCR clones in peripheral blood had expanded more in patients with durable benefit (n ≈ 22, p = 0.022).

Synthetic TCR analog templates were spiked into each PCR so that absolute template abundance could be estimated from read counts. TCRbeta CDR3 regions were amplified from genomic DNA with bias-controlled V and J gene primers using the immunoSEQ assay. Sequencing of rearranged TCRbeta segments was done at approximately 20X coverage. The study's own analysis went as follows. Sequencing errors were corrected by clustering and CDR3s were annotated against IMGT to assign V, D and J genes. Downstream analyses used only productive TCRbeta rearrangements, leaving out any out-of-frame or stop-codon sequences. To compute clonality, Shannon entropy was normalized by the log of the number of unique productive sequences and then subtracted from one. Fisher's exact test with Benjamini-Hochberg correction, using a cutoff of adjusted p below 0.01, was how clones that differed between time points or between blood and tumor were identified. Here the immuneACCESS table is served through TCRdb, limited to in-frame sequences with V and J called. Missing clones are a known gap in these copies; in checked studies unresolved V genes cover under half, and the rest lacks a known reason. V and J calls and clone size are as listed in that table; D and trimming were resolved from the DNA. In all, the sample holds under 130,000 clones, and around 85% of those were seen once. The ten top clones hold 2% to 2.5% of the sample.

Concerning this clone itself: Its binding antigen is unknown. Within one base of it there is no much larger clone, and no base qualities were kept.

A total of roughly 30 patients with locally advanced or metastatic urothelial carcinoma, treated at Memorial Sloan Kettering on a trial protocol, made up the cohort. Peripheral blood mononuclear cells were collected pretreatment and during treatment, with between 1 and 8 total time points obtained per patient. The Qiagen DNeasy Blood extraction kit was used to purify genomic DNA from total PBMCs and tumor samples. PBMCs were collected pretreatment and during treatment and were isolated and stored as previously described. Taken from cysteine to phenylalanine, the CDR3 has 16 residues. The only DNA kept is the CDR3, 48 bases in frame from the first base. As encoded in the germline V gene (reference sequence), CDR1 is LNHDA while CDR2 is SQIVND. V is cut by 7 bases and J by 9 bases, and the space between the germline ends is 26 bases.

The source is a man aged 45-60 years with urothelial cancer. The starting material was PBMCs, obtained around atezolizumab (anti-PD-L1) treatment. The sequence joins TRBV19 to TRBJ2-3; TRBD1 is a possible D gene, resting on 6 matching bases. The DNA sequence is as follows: TGTGCCAGTACGGTTCGGGCAGGCGAATTTCAGGGGACGCAGTATTTT. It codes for CASTVRAGEFQGTQYF. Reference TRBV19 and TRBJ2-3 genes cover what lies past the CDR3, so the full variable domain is DGGITQSPKYLFRKEGQNVTLSCEQNLNHDAMYWYRQDPGQGLRLIYYSQIVNDFQKGDIAEGYSVSREKKESFPLTVTSAQKNPTAFYLCASTVRAGEFQGTQYFGPGTRLTVL.